These 32 T cell receptor beta chains came from one sample sequenced in a study of patients and donors after allogeneic stem cell transplantation. TCRdb passed the RT-PCR reads through MiXCR, listing each CDR3 protein once. Of about 160,000 distinct CDR3 sequences in the sample, about 24% were seen once. The sample comprised blood, either unsorted or a sorted T cell fraction (not recorded which). The receptor set was obtained from a human donor who was either an allogeneic HSCT recipient or a stem cell or donor lymphocyte infusion donor (not recorded which). It is not recorded whose cells these are; they may come from a transplant donor.

The V call is TRBV19, the J call TRBJ1-1, with D possibly being TRBD1 (6 bases). Germline V lookup: CDR1 LNHDA, CDR2 SQIVND (reference sequence). The CDR3 spans 12 residues. Trimming stripped 8 bases from V and 5 bases from J, with 12 bases between. CDR3 nucleotides: TGTGCCAGTGGAACAGGGATGACTGAAGCTTTCTTT. Translated, it gives CASGTGMTEAFF.

The chain has TRBV6-6 and TRBJ2-7; D is undetermined. V was pared by 2 bases and J by 5 bases, with 7 bases between. The length of the CDR3 is 12 residues. From germline, CDR1 is MNHNY and CDR2 SVGAGI (reference sequence). CDR3 sequence: CASSYPSDEQYF. The CDR3 DNA reads as TGTGCCAGCAGTTACCCTTCGGACGAGCAGTACTTC.

This chain links TRBV7-8 with TRBJ1-2; D gene uncertain. The V end was cut by 5 bases, the J end by 6 bases, with 10 bases between. The CDR3 is 12 amino acids. The germline V gene has CDR1 SGHVS and CDR2 FQNEAQ. CDR3 loop: CASSVLGDGYTF. The CDR3 DNA is TGTGCCAGCAGCGTCCTCGGGGATGGCTACACCTTC.

V and J are TRBV7-9 and TRBJ2-3; the D gene is possibly TRBD2 (6 bases). The CDR3 runs to 13 residues. CDR1 is SEHNR, CDR2 FQNEAQ, per germline (reference sequence). The V and J ends lost 5 bases and 8 bases respectively, with 14 bases between them. The CDR3 loop reads CASSRRGLATQYF. The CDR3, as DNA: TGTGCCAGCAGCCGACGGGGGTTAGCTACGCAGTATTTT.

The chain couples TRBV12-3 or TRBV12-4 to TRBJ1-6; D may be TRBD1 (6 bases). The CDR3 loop spans 14 amino acids. Trimming pared 6 bases from V and 10 bases from J, leaving 16 bases between. This CDR3 is CASRRGQYESPLHF. The CDR3 DNA follows: TGTGCCAGCAGACGAGGACAGTACGAATCACCCCTCCACTTT.

The chain joins TRBV12-3 or TRBV12-4 to TRBJ1-1; D is undetermined. The V end lost 3 bases, the J end lost 1 base, and 18 bases lay between the germline ends. This CDR3 contains 17 residues. The CDR3 DNA follows: TGTGCCAGCAGTTTTGATCGGTGGAGAGATCCGAACACTGAAGCTTTCTTT. Its translation is CASSFDRWRDPNTEAFF.

The chain has TRBV5-1 and TRBJ2-7; D remains unclear. In germline, CDR1 is SGHRS, CDR2 YFSETQ. The CDR3 has 15 amino acids. Trimming shortened V by 4 bases and J by 6 bases, and 20 bases separated the two germline ends. The CDR3 is CASSLDLGWSTEQYF. The CDR3, as DNA: TGCGCCAGCAGCCTGGACCTCGGGTGGTCGACCGAGCAGTACTTC. Drawing the rest from reference TRBV5-1 and TRBJ2-7, the complete variable domain is KAGVTQTPRYLIKTRGQQVTLSCSPISGHRSVSWYQQTPGQGLQFLFEYFSETQRNKGNFPGRFSGRQFSNSRSEMNVSTLELGDSALYLCASSLDLGWSTEQYFGPGTRLTVT.

The J gene is TRBJ1-1, the V gene TRBV20-1; 7 nucleotides match TRBD1. CDR1 and CDR2 (germline): DFQATT, SNEGSKA (reference sequence). V lost 3 bases to trimming and J lost 5 bases; unmatched junction nucleotides: 9. There are 14 residues in the CDR3. CDR3 sequence: CSASYTGAGTEAFF. CDR3 DNA: TGCAGTGCTAGTTACACAGGGGCCGGAACTGAAGCTTTCTTT.

The chain couples TRBV5-1 to TRBJ1-6, with D hard to call. CDR1 and CDR2 from the germline V gene are SGHRS and YFSETQ. V was pared by 3 bases and J by 8 bases, with 9 bases between. The CDR3 length is 13 residues. The chain's CDR3 is CASSSYTYSPLHF. CDR3 in DNA: TGCGCCAGCAGCTCCTACACGTATTCACCCCTCCACTTT.

This chain links TRBV5-1 with TRBJ2-3, with D perhaps TRBD1 (5 bases). This CDR3 comprises 15 residues. Germline CDR1 and CDR2: SGHRS and YFSETQ. Trimming took off 4 bases at V and 2 bases at J, with 14 bases between the two ends. In DNA, the CDR3 is TGCGCCAGCAGCGGACAACCCTTTACCACAGATACGCAGTATTTT. Translating it yields CASSGQPFTTDTQYF.

This clonotype appeared many times. V and J are TRBV10-3 and TRBJ1-2; the D gene is possibly TRBD1 (5 bases). With 4 bases removed from V and 0 bases from J, the gap between germline ends came to 18 bases. The CDR3 runs 17 residues. Per germline, CDR1 ENHRY and CDR2 SYGVKD. This chain's CDR3 is CAISGPGRMNTNYGYTF. The CDR3 nucleotides read TGTGCCATCAGTGGTCCGGGACGGATGAATACTAACTATGGCTACACCTTC.

The rearrangement uses TRBV12-5 and TRBJ2-7; D ambiguous. Germline CDR1 is LGHNT and CDR2 is FRNRAP. Trimming cost V 8 bases and J 2 bases, with 10 bases left between them. The length of the CDR3 is 12 residues. The CDR3 reads CASRPGTYEQYF. Here the CDR3 DNA reads TGTGCTAGTCGGCCCGGCACCTACGAGCAGTACTTC.

The chain recombines TRBV6-2 or TRBV6-3 with TRBJ2-7; D is perhaps TRBD1 or TRBD2 (5 bases each). Between the trimmed V and J ends, which lost 3 bases and 2 bases, there was a span of 11 bases. Germline CDR1 MNHEY, CDR2 SVGEGT. The CDR3 extends over 14 amino acids. The CDR3 DNA sequence: TGTGCCAGCAGTTATATGGGGGAACCCTACGAGCAGTACTTC. This gives the protein CASSYMGEPYEQYF.

The chain's CDR3 is CATSDSTTGMGTEAFF. The CDR3 region has the DNA TGTGCCACCAGTGATTCGACGACAGGGATGGGGACTGAAGCTTTCTTT. This rearrangement joins TRBV24-1 to TRBJ1-1, with 7 positions matching TRBD1. Germline-derived CDR1 and CDR2 are KGHDR and SFDVKD. The J segment lost 5 bases and the V segment lost 2 bases, leaving 10 bases of the junction unmatched. The CDR3 has 16 residues.

A few counts support this clonotype. The rearrangement uses TRBV5-1 and TRBJ1-1; D is ambiguous. The length of the CDR3 is 16 residues. V was trimmed by 2 bases and J by 0 bases, leaving 14 bases between them. CDR1 and CDR2 (germline): SGHRS, YFSETQ. CDR3 bases: TGCGCCAGCAGCTTACGACGGTTATATCTGAACACTGAAGCTTTCTTT. Encoded protein: CASSLRRLYLNTEAFF.

The V and J genes are TRBV20-1 and TRBJ2-1, with 9 bases fitting TRBD2. The CDR3 length is 13 residues. Unmatched junction bases numbered 7, after V lost 5 bases and J lost 8 bases. The germline gives CDR1 DFQATT, CDR2 SNEGSKA (reference sequence). This CDR3 reads CSALVAGVHEQFF. CDR3 nucleotide sequence: TGCAGTGCTCTCGTAGCGGGAGTGCATGAGCAGTTCTTC.

In this sample, this clonotype turned up a few times. As DNA, the CDR3 is TGCAGCGTTGAATATAGCGGGGAGACCCAGTACTTC. Residues: CSVEYSGETQYF. The chain combines TRBV29-1 with TRBJ2-5; 7 nucleotides align to TRBD2. The CDR3 totals 12 residues. V lost 2 bases to trimming and J lost 5 bases; unmatched junction nucleotides: 2. CDR1 and CDR2 from the germline V gene are SQVTM and ANQGSEA.

The chain joins TRBV6-2 or TRBV6-3 to TRBJ2-7, with a tentative D call TRBD2 (5 bases). The CDR3 is made up of 17 amino acids. The V end was cut by 0 bases, the J end by 2 bases, with 17 bases between. Germline CDR1 is MNHEY and CDR2 is SVGEGT. In DNA form, the CDR3 reads TGTGCCAGCAGTTACTCGATAGTTACTAGAAGACCCTACGAGCAGTACTTC. Residues: CASSYSIVTRRPYEQYF.

This clonotype has only a few counts. CDR3 DNA sequence: TGTGCCAGCAGCCATCTCCAAGAGACCCAGTACTTC. This codes for CASSHLQETQYF. This chain joins TRBV11-1 and TRBJ2-5, with no clear D. CDR1 is SGHAT, CDR2 FQDESV, per germline (reference sequence). V was cut by 5 bases and J by 1 base, with 5 bases left in between. The CDR3 is 12 amino acids.

A single count supports this clonotype. The chain recombines TRBV7-6 with TRBJ2-2; 7 nucleotides agree with TRBD2. Germline assignment: CDR1 SGHVS and CDR2 FNYEAQ. CDR3 length: 17 residues. With 5 bases clipped from V and 0 bases from J, the junction kept 9 bases outside the gene matches. The CDR3 is CASSARAGNANTGELFF. Here the CDR3 DNA reads TGTGCCAGCAGCGCTCGAGCGGGGAACGCGAACACCGGGGAGCTGTTTTTT. The whole variable domain, filled in from reference TRBV7-6 and TRBJ2-2, reads GAGVSQSPRYKVTKRGQDVALRCDPISGHVSLYWYRQALGQGPEFLTYFNYEAQQDKSGLPNDRFSAERPEGSISTLTIQRTEQRDSAMYRCASSARAGNANTGELFFGEGSRLTVL.

The rearrangement joins TRBV12-3 or TRBV12-4 to TRBJ2-3; 9 nucleotides match TRBD1. Trimming at V came to 3 bases and at J to 2 bases, leaving 15 bases not matched to a gene. The CDR3 is 19 residues long. The CDR3 loop is CASSLGQGVRDYTTDTQYF. Here the CDR3 DNA reads TGTGCCAGCAGTTTGGGACAGGGTGTTCGGGACTATACCACAGATACGCAGTATTTT.

The V call is TRBV3-1, the J call TRBJ2-3; D gene uncertain. Germline loops: CDR1 LGHDT, CDR2 YNNKEL (reference sequence). V dropped 1 base and J dropped 10 bases, with 18 bases sitting between them. The CDR3 extends over 15 amino acids. The CDR3 sequence is CASSQGRYRNKAQYF. For the CDR3, the DNA is TGTGCCAGCAGCCAAGGACGTTATCGAAACAAGGCGCAGTATTTT.

The chain links TRBV4-1 to TRBJ1-1; 12 nucleotides line up with TRBD1. The CDR3 has 17 amino acids. The V and J ends lost 1 base and 6 bases, in that order; junction bases with no gene match: 9. In germline, CDR1 is MGHRA, CDR2 YSYEKL. The CDR3, as DNA: TGCGCCAGCAGCCAAGTGCTTCCCGGGACAGGGGGCCCTGAAGCTTTCTTT. This sequence encodes CASSQVLPGTGGPEAFF.

This clonotype was seen a handful of times. V usage is TRBV21-1 and J usage is TRBJ2-3; the D call in the table, TRBD1, was not verified against the DNA. TRBV21-1 is shown as a pseudogene. CDR3 length equals 17 residues. This CDR3 is CASSFTGTGIPTDTQYF. CDR3 DNA: TGTGCCAGCAGCTTCACCGGGACAGGAATCCCCACAGATACGCAGTATTTT.

V gene TRBV9 combines with J gene TRBJ2-3; perhaps TRBD2 as D (6 bases). Between the trimmed V and J ends, which lost 5 bases and 0 bases, there was a span of 13 bases. Per the germline V gene, CDR1 is SGDLS and CDR2 is YYNGEE. This CDR3 contains 15 residues. The DNA for the CDR3 is TGTGCCAGCAGACGGACCGGGACTAGCACAGATACGCAGTATTTT. This translates into CASRRTGTSTDTQYF.

The chain links TRBV20-1 to TRBJ2-1; D is ambiguous. CDR1 DFQATT and CDR2 SNEGSKA come from the germline V gene (reference sequence). V lost 3 bases, J lost 8 bases, and 2 bases lay in between. This CDR3 has 9 residues. The CDR3 region has the DNA TGCAGTGCTAGCGATGAGCAGTTCTTC. Encoded protein: CSASDEQFF.

This clonotype was seen only a few times. The genes are TRBV6-5 and TRBJ2-3; D gene ambiguous. CDR3 length equals 15 residues. V lost 5 bases, J lost 1 base, and 13 bases lay in between. Germline lookup yields CDR1 MNHEY and CDR2 SVGAGI. The CDR3 bases are TGTGCCAGCAGTCCACCCCCTGGGGGCACAGATACGCAGTATTTT. As protein: CASSPPPGGTDTQYF.

This clonotype has just a few counts. The chain uses TRBV4-1 and TRBJ2-5; TRBD2 matches 10 bases. CDR1 is MGHRA, CDR2 YSYEKL, per germline. CDR3 length: 19 amino acids. With V trimmed by 0 bases and J by 2 bases, 12 bases remained unmatched. The DNA for the CDR3 is TGCGCCAGCAGCCAAGAAGGCCTTTTGGCTAGCGGGGGACAAGAGACCCAGTACTTC. Amino acids: CASSQEGLLASGGQETQYF.

The chain's CDR3 is CASSPRGDEQYF. The DNA of the CDR3 is TGTGCCAGCAGCCCTAGGGGGGACGAGCAGTACTTC. The chain employs TRBV7-9 and TRBJ2-7, with D possibly being TRBD1 or TRBD2 (6 bases each). Trimming took off 5 bases at V and 5 bases at J, with 10 bases between the two ends. The CDR3 loop spans 12 amino acids. Germline loops: CDR1 SEHNR, CDR2 FQNEAQ (reference sequence).

The genes are TRBV5-1 and TRBJ1-1; 7 bases line up with TRBD1. From germline, CDR1 is SGHRS and CDR2 YFSETQ. Trimming cost V 0 bases and J 9 bases; bases outside gene matches: 5. This CDR3 has 13 amino acids. The CDR3 DNA follows: TGCGCCAGCAGCTTGGAAACAGGGGTTCAAGCTTTCTTT. This sequence encodes CASSLETGVQAFF. The full variable domain, with the rest looked up from reference TRBV5-1 and TRBJ1-1, is KAGVTQTPRYLIKTRGQQVTLSCSPISGHRSVSWYQQTPGQGLQFLFEYFSETQRNKGNFPGRFSGRQFSNSRSEMNVSTLELGDSALYLCASSLETGVQAFFGQGTRLTVV.

The chain uses TRBV7-3 and TRBJ2-2, with 7 bases lining up with TRBD2. Trimming took 6 bases from V and 6 from J; bases not matched to a gene: 4. From germline, CDR1 is SGHTA and CDR2 FQGTGA. CDR3 length equals 13 residues. CDR3 residues: CASRVLAAGELFF. DNA of the CDR3: TGTGCCAGCAGGGTTCTAGCGGCCGGGGAGCTGTTTTTT.

The genes are TRBV27 and TRBJ2-7; D tentatively fits TRBD1 or TRBD2 (5 bases each). This CDR3 is built from 13 residues. With 4 bases removed from V and 6 bases from J, the gap between germline ends came to 13 bases. The germline V gene encodes CDR1 MNHEY and CDR2 SMNVEV (reference sequence). As DNA, the CDR3 is TGTGCCAGCAGTTGGGGACGGCGTTTCGAGCAGTACTTC. As protein: CASSWGRRFEQYF.